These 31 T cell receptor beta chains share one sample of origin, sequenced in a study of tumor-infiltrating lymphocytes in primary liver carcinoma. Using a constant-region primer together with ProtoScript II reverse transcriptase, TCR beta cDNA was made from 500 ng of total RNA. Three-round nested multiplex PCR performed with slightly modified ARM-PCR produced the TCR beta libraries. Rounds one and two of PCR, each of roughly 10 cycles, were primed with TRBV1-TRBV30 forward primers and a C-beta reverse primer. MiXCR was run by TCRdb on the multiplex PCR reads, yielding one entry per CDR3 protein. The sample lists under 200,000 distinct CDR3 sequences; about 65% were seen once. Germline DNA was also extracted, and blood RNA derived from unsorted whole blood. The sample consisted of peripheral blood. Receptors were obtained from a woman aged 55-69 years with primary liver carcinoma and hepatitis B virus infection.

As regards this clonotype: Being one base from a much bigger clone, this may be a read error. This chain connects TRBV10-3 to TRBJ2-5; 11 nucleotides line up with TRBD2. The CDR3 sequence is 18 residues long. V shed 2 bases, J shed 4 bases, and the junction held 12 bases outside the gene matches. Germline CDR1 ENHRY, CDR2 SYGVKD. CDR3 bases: TGTGCCATCAGTGAGCCCCCGGGACTAGCGGCCCTGGGAGAGACCCAGTACTTC. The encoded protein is CAISEPPGLAALGETQYF.

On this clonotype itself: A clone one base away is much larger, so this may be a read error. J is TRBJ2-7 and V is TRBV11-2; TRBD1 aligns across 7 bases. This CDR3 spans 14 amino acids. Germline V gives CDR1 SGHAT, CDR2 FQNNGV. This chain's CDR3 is CASSYLGGSYVQYF. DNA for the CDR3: TGTGCCAGCAGTTACCTAGGGGGCTCCTACGTGCAGTACTTC.

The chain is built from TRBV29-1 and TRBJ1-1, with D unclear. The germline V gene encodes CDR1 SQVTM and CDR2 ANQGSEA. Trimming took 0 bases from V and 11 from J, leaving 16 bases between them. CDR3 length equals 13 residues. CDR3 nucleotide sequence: TGCAGCGTTGAAGAACTGGGGTTCGGTGAGGCTTTCTTT. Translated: CSVEELGFGEAFF.

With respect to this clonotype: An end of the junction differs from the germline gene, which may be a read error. CDR3: CASSWTGGSSYKQYF. The CDR3 bases are TGTGCCAGCAGTTGGACTGGCGGGAGCTCCTACAAGCAGTACTTC. The rearrangement links TRBV6-5 to TRBJ2-7; 7 bases are shared with TRBD2. The CDR3 consists of 15 residues. Germline values: CDR1 MNHEY, CDR2 SVGAGI.

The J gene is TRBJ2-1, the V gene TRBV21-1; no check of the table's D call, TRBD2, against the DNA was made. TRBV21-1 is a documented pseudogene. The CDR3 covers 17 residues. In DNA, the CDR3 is TGTGCCAGCAGCATGATCGGGCTGGGAACTAGTCTCCATGAGCAGTTCTTC. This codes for CASSMIGLGTSLHEQFF.

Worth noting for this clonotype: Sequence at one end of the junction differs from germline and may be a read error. CDR3 sequence (DNA): TGTGCCAGCGGTTTCCCTGGACAGGGAAGATTGGGAGGCTACACCTTC. Translated, it gives CASGFPGQGRLGGYTF. The gene calls are TRBV28 and TRBJ1-2, with 8 bases matching TRBD1. CDR1 and CDR2 (germline): MDHEN, SYDVKM. This CDR3 spans 16 amino acids.

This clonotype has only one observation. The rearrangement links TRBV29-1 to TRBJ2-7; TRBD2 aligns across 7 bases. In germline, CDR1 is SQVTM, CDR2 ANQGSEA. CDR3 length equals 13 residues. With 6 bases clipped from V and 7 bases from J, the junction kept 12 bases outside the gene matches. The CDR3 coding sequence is TGCAGCGTGGGGGGGACTGGCAGCGAGGAGCAGTACTTC. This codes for CSVGGTGSEEQYF.

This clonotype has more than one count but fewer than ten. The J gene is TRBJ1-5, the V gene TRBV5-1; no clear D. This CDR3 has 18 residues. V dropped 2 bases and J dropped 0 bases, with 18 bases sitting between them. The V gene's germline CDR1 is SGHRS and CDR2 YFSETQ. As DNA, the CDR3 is TGCGCCAGCAGCTTTTGTCCCGTCCTTGACTATAGCAATCAGCCCCAGCATTTT. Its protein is CASSFCPVLDYSNQPQHF.

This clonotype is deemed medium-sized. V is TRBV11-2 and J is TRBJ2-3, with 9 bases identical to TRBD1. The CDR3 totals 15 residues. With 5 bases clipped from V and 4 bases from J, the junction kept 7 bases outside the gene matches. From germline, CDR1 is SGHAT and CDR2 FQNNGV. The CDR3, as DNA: TGTGCCAGCAGCCCAGGGACAGGGCTGGCAGATACGCAGTATTTT. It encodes CASSPGTGLADTQYF.

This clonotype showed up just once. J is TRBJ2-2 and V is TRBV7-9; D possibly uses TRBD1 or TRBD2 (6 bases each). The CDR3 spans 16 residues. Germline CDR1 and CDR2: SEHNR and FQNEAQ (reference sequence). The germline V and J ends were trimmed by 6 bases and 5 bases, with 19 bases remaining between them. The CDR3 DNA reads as TGTGCCAGCAGGTCAAGTACGGGGGCTCCGACCGGGGAGCTGTTTTTT. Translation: CASRSSTGAPTGELFF.

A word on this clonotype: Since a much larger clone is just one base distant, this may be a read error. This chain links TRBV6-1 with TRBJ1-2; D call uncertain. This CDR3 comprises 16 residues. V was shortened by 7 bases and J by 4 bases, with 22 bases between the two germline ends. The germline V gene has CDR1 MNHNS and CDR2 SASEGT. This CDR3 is CASILGRREFSYGYTF. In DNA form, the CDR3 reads TGTGCCAGCATCCTAGGACGACGGGAATTTAGCTATGGCTACACCTTC.

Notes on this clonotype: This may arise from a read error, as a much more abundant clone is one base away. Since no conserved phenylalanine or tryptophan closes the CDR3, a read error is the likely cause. The CDR3 protein is CASSQTGYADTQYI. The CDR3 nucleotides read TGTGCCAGCAGTCAAACAGGGTACGCAGATACGCAGTATATT. This chain connects TRBV14 to TRBJ2-3, with TRBD1 as a possible D gene (6 bases). The CDR3 consists of 14 residues. V lost 6 bases and J 4 bases, leaving 14 bases between the germline ends. From germline, CDR1 is SGHDN and CDR2 FVKESK.

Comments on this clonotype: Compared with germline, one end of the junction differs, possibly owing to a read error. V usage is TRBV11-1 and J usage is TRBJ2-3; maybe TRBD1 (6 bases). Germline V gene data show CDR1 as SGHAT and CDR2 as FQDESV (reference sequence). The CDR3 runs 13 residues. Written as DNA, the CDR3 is TGTGTCAGCAGCCCGCAGGGGACGGTTACGCAGTATTTT. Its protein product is CVSSPQGTVTQYF.

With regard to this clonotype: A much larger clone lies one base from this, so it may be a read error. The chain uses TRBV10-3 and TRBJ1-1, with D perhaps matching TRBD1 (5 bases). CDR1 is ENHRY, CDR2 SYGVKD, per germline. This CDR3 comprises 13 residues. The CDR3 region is CAIGESTENEAFF. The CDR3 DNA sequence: TGTGCCATCGGTGAGTCGACAGAAAATGAAGCTTTCTTT.

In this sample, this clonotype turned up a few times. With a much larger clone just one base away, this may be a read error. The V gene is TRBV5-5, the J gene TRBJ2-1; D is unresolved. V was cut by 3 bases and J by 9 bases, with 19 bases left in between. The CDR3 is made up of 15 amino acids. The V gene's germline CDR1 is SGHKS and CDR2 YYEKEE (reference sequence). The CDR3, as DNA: TGTGCCAGCAGCTCGGTAGGTGGCAGCTTAGGTGAGCAGTTCTTC. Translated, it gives CASSSVGGSLGEQFF.

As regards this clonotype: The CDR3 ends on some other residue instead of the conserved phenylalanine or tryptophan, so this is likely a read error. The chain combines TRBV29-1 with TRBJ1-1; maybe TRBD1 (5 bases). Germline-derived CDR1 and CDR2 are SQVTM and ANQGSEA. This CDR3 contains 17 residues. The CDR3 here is CNVVREGPTVMNTEAFI. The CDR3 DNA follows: TGCAACGTTGTTAGGGAGGGGCCAACGGTCATGAACACTGAAGCTTTCATT.

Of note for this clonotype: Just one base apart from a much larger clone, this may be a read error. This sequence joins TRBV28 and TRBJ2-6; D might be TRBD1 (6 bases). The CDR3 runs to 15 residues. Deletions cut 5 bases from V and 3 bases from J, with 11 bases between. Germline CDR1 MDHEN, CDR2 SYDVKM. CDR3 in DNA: TGTGCCAGCAGTACACAGGGTTATGGGGCCAACGTCCTGACTTTC. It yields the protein CASSTQGYGANVLTF.

The CDR3 DNA is TGCGCCAGCAGCTACGACCCAGGGGCGAACACTGAAGCTTTCTTT. This encodes CASSYDPGANTEAFF. This sequence joins TRBV5-1 and TRBJ1-1; D might be TRBD1 (6 bases). Looked up from germline, CDR1 is SGHRS and CDR2 is YFSETQ. Trimming removed 3 bases from V and 1 base from J, with 13 bases in between. There are 15 residues in the CDR3.

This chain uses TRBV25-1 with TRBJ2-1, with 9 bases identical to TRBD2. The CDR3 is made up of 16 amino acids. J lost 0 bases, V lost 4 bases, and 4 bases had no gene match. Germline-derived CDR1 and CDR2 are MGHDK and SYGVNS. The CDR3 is CASSGTSANSYNEQFF. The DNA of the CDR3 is TGTGCCAGCAGTGGGACTAGCGCCAACTCCTACAATGAGCAGTTCTTC.

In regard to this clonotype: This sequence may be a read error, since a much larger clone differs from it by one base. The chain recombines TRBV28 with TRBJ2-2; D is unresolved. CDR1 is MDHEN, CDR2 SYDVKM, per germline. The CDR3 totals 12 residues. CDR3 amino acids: CASSFNIGELFF. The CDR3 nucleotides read TGTGCCAGCAGTTTTAACATCGGGGAGCTGTTTTTT.

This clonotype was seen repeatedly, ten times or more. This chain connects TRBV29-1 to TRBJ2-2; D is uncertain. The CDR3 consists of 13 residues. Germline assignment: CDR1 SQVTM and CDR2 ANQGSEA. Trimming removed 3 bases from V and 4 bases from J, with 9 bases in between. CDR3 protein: CSVDSQATGELFF. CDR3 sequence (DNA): TGCAGCGTTGACAGTCAGGCCACCGGGGAGCTGTTTTTT.

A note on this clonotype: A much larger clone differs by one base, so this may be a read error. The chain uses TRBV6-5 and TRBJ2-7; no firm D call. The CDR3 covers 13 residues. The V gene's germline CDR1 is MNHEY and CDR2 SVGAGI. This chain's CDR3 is CVSRSVGRREQYF. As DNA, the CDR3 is TGTGTCAGCAGATCAGTAGGACGACGCGAGCAGTACTTC.

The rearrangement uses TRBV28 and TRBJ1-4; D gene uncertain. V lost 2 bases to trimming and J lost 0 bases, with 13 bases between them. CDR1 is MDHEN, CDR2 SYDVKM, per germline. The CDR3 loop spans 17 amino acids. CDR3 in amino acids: CASSLRERVATNEKLFF. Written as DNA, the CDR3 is TGTGCCAGCAGTTTACGGGAGAGGGTTGCAACTAATGAAAAACTGTTTTTT.

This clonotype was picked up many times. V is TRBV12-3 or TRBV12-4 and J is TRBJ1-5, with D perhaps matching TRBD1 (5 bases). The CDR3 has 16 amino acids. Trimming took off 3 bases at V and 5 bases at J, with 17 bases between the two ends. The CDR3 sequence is CASSFRQGGVHQPQHF. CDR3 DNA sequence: TGTGCCAGCAGTTTTAGGCAGGGCGGCGTGCATCAGCCCCAGCATTTT.

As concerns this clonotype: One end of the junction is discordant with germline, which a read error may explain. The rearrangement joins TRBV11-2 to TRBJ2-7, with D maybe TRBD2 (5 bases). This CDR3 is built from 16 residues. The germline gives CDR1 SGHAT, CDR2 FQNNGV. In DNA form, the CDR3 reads TGCGCCAGCATCAAGACAACGCTGAGGGCCGGGTACGAGCGGTACTTC. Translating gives CASIKTTLRAGYERYF. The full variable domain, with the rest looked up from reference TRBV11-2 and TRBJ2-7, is EAGVAQSPRYKIIEKRQSVAFWCNPISGHATLYWYQQILGQGPKLLIQFQNNGVVDDSQLPKDRFSAERLKGVDSTLKIQPAKLEDSAVYLCASIKTTLRAGYERYFGPGTRLTVT.

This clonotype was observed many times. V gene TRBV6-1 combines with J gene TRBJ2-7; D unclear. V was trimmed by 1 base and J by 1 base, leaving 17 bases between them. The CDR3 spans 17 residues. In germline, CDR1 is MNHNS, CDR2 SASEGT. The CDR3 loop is CASSEGRRGRNSYEQYF. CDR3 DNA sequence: TGTGCCAGCAGTGAAGGACGAAGAGGTCGGAATTCCTACGAGCAGTACTTC.

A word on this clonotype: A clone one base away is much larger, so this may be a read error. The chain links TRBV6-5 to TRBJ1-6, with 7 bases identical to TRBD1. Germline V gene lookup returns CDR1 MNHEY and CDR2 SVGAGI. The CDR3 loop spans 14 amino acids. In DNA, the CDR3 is TGTGCCGGCAGTTACTTGGGGACAGATTCACCCCTCCACTTT. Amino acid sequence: CAGSYLGTDSPLHF.

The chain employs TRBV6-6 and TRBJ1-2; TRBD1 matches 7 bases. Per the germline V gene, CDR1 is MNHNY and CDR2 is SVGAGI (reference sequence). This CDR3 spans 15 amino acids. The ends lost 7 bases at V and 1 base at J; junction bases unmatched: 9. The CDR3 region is CASTIGTDNNYGYTF. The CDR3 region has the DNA TGTGCCAGCACGATAGGGACAGATAATAACTATGGCTACACCTTC.

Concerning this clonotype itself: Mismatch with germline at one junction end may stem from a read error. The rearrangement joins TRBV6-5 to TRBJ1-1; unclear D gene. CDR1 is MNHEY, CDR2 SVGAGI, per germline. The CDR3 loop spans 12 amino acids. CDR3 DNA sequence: TGTGCCAGCCACTGGGCGGGCACTGAGGCTTTCTTT. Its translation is CASHWAGTEAFF.

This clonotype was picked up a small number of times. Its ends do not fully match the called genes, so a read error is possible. CDR3 bases: TGTGTCAGCACCGGGGGAAGGTCTAGTCGCGAGCAGTACTTC. This gives the protein CVSTGGRSSREQYF. V is TRBV11-3 and J is TRBJ2-7; perhaps TRBD2 as D (6 bases). Germline CDR1 and CDR2: SGHNT and YENEEA. The CDR3 extends over 14 amino acids.

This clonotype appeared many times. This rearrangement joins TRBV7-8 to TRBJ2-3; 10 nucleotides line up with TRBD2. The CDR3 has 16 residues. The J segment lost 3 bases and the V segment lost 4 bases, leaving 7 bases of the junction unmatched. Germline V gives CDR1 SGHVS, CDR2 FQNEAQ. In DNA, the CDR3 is TGTGCCAGCAGCTCAAGACTAGCGGGTCATACAGATACGCAGTATTTT. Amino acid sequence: CASSSRLAGHTDTQYF.